Listed below are T cell receptor beta chains from one sample, sequenced in a study of CD8+CD57+ T cells in acquired aplastic anemia. TCRdb re-derived calls from the reads in MiXCR, one entry per CDR3 protein. The sample records more than 250,000 distinct CDR3 sequences, 45% to 70% being singletons. The sample comprised sorted CD4+, CD8+, or CD8+CD57+ T cells (not recorded which) from PBMCs. These receptors all come from a human donor with severe aplastic anemia or a healthy control (not recorded which). Each CDR3 is given with its conserved first and last residue. The D gene is left open where the match is weak. Some rows mark clone size as missing; the rest say once, few, many or name a class of expanded clone.

>.|TRBV7-9|.|TRBJ2-2
CASKLDWGLAGELFF
TGTGCCAGCAAGCTAGACTGGGGATTGGCCGGGGAGCTGTTTTTT
>.|TRBV10-3|few|TRBJ1-1
CAISARHREDTEAFF
TGTGCCATCAGTGCTCGACACAGGGAGGACACTGAAGCTTTCTTT
>.|TRBV7-9|many|TRBJ1-5
CASSLEGQPQHF
TGTGCCAGCAGCTTAGAGGGTCAGCCCCAGCATTTT
>.|TRBV7-3|.|TRBJ2-5
CASSFSGTRQETQYF
TGTGCCAGCAGCTTCTCCGGGACAAGGCAAGAGACCCAGTACTTC
>TRBD1|TRBV7-9|few|TRBJ1-1
CASSLVRGENTEAFF
TGTGCCAGCAGCTTAGTCAGGGGGGAGAACACTGAAGCTTTCTTT
>.|TRBV7-3|few|TRBJ2-5
CASSATSGAGETQYF
TGTGCCAGCAGCGCCACTAGTGGGGCGGGTGAGACCCAGTACTTC
>.|TRBV5-4|.|TRBJ1-5
CASSAKGSNQPQHF
TGTGCCAGCAGCGCGAAGGGGAGCAATCAGCCCCAGCATTTT
>.|TRBV10-3|.|TRBJ2-7
CAISDRAGPKPYEQYF
TGTGCCATCAGTGATCGGGCAGGACCGAAACCCTACGAGCAGTACTTC
>TRBD1|TRBV7-2|.|TRBJ2-7
CASSLDPSGQDYEQYF
TGTGCCAGCAGCTTAGATCCCTCAGGACAGGACTACGAGCAGTACTTC
>.|TRBV9|many|TRBJ2-3
CASSVSGVPRGDTQYF
TGTGCCAGCAGCGTCTCGGGGGTTCCCCGGGGAGATACGCAGTATTTT
>.|TRBV20-1|many|TRBJ1-1
CSAVTVSTYTEAFF
TGCAGTGCGGTAACCGTTTCCACTTACACTGAAGCTTTCTTT
>.|TRBV7-9|few|TRBJ2-3
CASSLSKSTDTQYF
TGTGCCAGCAGCTTAAGCAAGAGCACAGATACGCAGTATTTT
>TRBD1|TRBV7-2|.|TRBJ1-5
CASSRDRNSNQPQHF
TGTGCCAGCAGCAGGGACAGGAATAGCAATCAGCCCCAGCATTTT
>TRBD2|TRBV2|.|TRBJ2-5
CASSEGGAGGPITTQYF
TGTGCCAGCAGTGAAGGAGGTGCGGGGGGACCCATTACGACCCAGTACTTC
>.|TRBV25-1|.|TRBJ2-5
CASSEFRAGETQYF
TGTGCCAGCAGTGAATTCCGGGCGGGGGAGACCCAGTACTTC